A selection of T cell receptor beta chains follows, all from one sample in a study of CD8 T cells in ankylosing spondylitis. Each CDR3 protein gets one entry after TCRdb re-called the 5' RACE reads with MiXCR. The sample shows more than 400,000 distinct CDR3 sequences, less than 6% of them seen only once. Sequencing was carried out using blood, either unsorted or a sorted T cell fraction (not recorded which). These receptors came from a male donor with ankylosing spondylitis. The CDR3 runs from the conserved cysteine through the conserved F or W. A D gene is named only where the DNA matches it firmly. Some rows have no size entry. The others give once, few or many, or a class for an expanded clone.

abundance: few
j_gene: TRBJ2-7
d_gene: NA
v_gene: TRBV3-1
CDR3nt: TGTGCCAGCAGCCAAGACAGAGACGAGCAGTACTTC
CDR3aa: CASSQDRDEQYF

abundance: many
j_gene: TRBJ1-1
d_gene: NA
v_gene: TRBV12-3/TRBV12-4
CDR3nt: TGTGCCAGCAGTTTTATTCAGAACACTGAAGCTTTCTTT
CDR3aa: CASSFIQNTEAFF

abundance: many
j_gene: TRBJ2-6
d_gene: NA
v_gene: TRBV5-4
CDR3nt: TGTGCCAGCAGCCGCCTGGCTCCTGGGGCCAACGTCCTGACTTTC
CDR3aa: CASSRLAPGANVLTF

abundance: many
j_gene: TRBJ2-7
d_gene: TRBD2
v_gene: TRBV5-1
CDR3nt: TGCGCCAGCAAAGGTAGCGGGAGGGCCGCGGCCTACGAGCAGTACTTC
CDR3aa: CASKGSGRAAAYEQYF

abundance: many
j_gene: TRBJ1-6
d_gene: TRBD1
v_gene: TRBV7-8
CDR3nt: TGTGCCAGCAGCTTAGTTGGCAGGGGGCCTTTTAATTCACCCCTCCACTTT
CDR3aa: CASSLVGRGPFNSPLHF

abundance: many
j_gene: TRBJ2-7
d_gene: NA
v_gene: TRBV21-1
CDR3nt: TGTGCCAGCAGCAACCCGGGACAGGGGATCTACGAGCAGTACTTC
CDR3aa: CASSNPGQGIYEQYF

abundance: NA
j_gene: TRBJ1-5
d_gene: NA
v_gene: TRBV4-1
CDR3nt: TGCGCCAGCAGCCAAGATCAGGTCAGGAGCAATCAGCCCCAGCATTTT
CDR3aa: CASSQDQVRSNQPQHF

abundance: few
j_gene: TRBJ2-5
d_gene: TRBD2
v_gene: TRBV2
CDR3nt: TGTGCCAGCAGTGAAAGTCTGAGCGGGGCTCTCCCAGAGACCCAGTACTTC
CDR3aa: CASSESLSGALPETQYF

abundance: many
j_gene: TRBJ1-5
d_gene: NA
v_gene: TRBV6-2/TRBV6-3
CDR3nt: TGTGCCAGCAGCCTCCGACAGGCCCATAGCAATCAGCCCCAGCATTTT
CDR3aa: CASSLRQAHSNQPQHF

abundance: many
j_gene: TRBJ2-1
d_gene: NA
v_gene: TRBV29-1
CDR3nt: TGCAGCGTGGGCGCATCCAATGAGCAGTTCTTC
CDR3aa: CSVGASNEQFF

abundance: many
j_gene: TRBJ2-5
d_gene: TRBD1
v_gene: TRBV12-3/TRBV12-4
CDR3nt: TGTGCCAGCAGTTTAACAGGGGCAGGGTCAGGGGAGACCCAGTACTTC
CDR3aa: CASSLTGAGSGETQYF

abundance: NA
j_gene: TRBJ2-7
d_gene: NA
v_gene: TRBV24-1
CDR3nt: TGTGCCACCAGTGACCTCAGGGACTGGGAGAACGGGGAGCAGTACTTC
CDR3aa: CATSDLRDWENGEQYF

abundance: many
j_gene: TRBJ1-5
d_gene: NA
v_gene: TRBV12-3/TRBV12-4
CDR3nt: TGTGCCAGCAGCCCTAGGGGCAATCAGCCCCAGCATTTT
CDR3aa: CASSPRGNQPQHF

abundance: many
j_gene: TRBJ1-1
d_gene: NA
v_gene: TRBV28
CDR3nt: TGTGCCAGCAATCCTCCACCGGGGGGGAAAGCTTTCTTT
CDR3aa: CASNPPPGGKAFF

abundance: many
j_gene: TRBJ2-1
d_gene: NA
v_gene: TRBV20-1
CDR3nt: TGCAGTGCCAGGGTCCTGGTCTACAATGAGCAGTTCTTC
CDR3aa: CSARVLVYNEQFF

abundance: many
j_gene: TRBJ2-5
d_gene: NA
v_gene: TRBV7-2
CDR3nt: TGTGCCAGCAGCTTACGTAAGCCGGGACGGAGGGCAGAGACCCAGTACTTC
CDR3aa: CASSLRKPGRRAETQYF

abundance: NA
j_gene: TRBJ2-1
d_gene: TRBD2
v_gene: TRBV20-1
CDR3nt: TGCTGTTCTTCCGGACTAGCGGGACATAAACTTGAGAATGAGCAGTTCTTC
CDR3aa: CCSSGLAGHKLENEQFF

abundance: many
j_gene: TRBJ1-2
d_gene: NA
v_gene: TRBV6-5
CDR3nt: TGTGCCACCGGGACCGTCACCGGCTACACCTTC
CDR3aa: CATGTVTGYTF

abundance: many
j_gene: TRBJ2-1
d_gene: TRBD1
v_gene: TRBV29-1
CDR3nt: TGCAGCGTGCTCACAGGGGCGGGTGAGCAGTTCTTC
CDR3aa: CSVLTGAGEQFF

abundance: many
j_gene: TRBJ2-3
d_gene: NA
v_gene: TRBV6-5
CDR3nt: TGTGCCAGCAGTTACACCCCAGGGAATACGCAGTATTTT
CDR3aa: CASSYTPGNTQYF

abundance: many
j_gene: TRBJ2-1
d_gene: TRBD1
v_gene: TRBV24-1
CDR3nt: TGTGCCACCAGTACGGCAGGGGGCTTCTCCTACAATGAGCAGTTCTTC
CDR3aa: CATSTAGGFSYNEQFF

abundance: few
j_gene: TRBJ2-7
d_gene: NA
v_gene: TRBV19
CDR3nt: TGTGCCAGTAGTATTAACATCGGGCAGGGAGCAGAGCAGTACTTC
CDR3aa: CASSINIGQGAEQYF

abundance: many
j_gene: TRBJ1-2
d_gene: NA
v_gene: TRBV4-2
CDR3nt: TGTGCCAGCAGCCAAGAGGAGGTGGCCTCCTATGGCTACACCTTC
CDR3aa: CASSQEEVASYGYTF

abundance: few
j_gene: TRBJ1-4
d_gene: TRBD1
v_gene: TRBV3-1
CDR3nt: TGTGCCAGCAGTACCTCTAGAGGGGACAGGGATGAAAAACTGTTTTTT
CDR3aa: CASSTSRGDRDEKLFF

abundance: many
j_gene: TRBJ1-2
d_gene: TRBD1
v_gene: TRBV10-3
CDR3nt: TGTGCCATCAGTGAGGGACAGGACTATGGCTACACCTTC
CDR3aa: CAISEGQDYGYTF

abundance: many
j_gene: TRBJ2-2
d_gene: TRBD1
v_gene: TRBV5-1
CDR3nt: TGCGCCAGCAGCCCCGACAGACAGGGGACCGGGGAGCTGTTTTTT
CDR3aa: CASSPDRQGTGELFF

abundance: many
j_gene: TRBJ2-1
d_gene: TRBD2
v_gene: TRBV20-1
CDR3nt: TGCAGTGCTAGAGGGGGCCTAGCGGGAGGGTTCTACAATGAGCAGTTCTTC
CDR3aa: CSARGGLAGGFYNEQFF

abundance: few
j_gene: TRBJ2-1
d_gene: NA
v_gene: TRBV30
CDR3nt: TGTGCCCGGGAGAGGGCCAATGAGCAGTTCTTC
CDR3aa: CARERANEQFF